This paragraph reports one T cell receptor (beta chain). The record originates from a study of cytomegalovirus exposure and HLA in healthy donors. The CDR3 loop spans 14 amino acids. V lost 3 bases, J lost 4 bases, and 13 bases lay in between. Germline CDR1 reads LNHDA; CDR2 reads SQIVND (reference sequence). Use of 60 Vbeta and 13 Jbeta primers characterized the PCR. Clones were sequenced by immunoSEQ multiplex PCR, and TCRdb holds only the in-frame ones, with some missing. The table lists about 130,000 clones, over 75% of them singletons. The sample consisted of PBMCs. The chain uses TRBV19 and TRBJ2-7; D call uncertain. The sequence was obtained from a man younger than 45 in good health. The DNA of the CDR3 is TGTGCCAGTAGTATTGCAGCTGTCGGGTACGAGCAGTACTTC. It specifies CASSIAAVGYEQYF.